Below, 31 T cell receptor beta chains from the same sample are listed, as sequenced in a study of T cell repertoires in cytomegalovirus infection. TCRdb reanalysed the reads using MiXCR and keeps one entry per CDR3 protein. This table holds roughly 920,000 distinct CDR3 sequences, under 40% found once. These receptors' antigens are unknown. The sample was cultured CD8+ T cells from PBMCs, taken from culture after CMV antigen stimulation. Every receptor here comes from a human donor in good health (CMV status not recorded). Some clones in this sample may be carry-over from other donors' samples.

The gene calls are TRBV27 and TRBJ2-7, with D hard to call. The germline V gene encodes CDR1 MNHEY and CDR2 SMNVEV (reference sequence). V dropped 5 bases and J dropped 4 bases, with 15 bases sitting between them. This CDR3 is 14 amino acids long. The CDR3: CASSDSLGPYEQYF. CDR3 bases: TGTGCCAGCAGTGATAGTCTTGGACCTTACGAGCAGTACTTC.

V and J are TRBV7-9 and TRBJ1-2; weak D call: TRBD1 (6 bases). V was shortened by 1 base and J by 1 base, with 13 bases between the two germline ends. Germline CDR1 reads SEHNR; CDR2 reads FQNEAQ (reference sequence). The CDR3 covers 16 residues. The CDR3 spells CASSLVPGHGNYGYTF. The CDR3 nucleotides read TGTGCCAGCAGCTTAGTCCCGGGACACGGTAACTATGGCTACACCTTC.

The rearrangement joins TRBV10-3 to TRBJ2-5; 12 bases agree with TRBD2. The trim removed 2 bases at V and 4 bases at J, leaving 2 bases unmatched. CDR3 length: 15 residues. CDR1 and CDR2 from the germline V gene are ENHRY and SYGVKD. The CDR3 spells CAISEASGGAETQYF. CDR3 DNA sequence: TGTGCCATCAGTGAGGCTAGCGGGGGGGCAGAGACCCAGTACTTC.

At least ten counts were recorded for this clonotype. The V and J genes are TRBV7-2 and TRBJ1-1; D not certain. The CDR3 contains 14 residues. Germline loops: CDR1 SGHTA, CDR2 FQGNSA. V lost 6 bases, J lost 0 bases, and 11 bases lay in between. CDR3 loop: CASSYDSMNTEAFF. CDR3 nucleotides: TGTGCCAGCAGTTACGACTCCATGAACACTGAAGCTTTCTTT. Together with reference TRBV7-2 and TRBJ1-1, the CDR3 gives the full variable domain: GAGVSQSPSNKVTEKGKDVELRCDPISGHTALYWYRQSLGQGLEFLIYFQGNSAPDKSGLPSDRFSAERTGGSVSTLTIQRTQQEDSAVYLCASSYDSMNTEAFFGQGTRLTVV.

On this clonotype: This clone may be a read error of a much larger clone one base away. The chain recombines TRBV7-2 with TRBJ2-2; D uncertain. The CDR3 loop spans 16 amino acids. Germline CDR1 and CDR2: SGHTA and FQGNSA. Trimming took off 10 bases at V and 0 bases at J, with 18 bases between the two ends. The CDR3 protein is CANTFFYESNTGELFF. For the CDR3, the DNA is TGTGCCAACACCTTCTTCTACGAGTCGAACACCGGGGAGCTGTTTTTT.

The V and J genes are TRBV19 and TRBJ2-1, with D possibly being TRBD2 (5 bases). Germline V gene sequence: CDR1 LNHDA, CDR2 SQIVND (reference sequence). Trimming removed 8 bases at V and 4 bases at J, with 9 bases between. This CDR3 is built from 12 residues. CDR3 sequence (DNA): TGTGCCAGTGAGGGCTGGTACAATGAGCAGTTCTTC. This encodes CASEGWYNEQFF.

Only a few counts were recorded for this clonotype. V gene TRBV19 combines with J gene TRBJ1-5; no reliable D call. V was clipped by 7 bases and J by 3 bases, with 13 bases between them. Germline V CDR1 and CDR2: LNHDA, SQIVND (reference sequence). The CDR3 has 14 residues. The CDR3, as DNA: TGTGCCAGTACCCCTTCGGGGTTCAATCAGCCCCAGCATTTT. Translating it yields CASTPSGFNQPQHF.

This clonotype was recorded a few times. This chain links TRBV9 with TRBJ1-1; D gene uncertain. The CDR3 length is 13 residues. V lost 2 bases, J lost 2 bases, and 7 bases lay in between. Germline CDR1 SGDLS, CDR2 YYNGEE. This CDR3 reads CASSVHINTEAFF. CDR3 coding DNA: TGTGCCAGCAGCGTCCACATAAACACTGAAGCTTTCTTT.

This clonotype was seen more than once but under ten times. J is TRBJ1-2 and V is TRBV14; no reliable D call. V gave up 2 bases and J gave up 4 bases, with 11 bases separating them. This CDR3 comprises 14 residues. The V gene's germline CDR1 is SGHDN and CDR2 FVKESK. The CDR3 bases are TGTGCCAGCAGCCAATTCTCTAGCTTCTATGGCTACACCTTC. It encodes CASSQFSSFYGYTF.

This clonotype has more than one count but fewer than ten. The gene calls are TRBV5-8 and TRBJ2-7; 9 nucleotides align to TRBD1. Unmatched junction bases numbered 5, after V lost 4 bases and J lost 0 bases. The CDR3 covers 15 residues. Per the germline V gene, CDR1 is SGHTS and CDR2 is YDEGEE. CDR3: CASSLRDRVSYEQYV. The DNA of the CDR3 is TGTGCCAGCAGCCTCCGGGACAGGGTCTCCTACGAGCAGTACGTC.

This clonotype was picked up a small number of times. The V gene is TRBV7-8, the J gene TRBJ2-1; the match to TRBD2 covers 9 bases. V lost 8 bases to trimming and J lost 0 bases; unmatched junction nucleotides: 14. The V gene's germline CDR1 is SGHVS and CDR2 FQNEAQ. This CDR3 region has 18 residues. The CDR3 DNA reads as TGTGCCAGCCACCCCGGGGCTAGCGGGGCCAACTCCTACAATGAGCAGTTCTTC. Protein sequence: CASHPGASGANSYNEQFF.

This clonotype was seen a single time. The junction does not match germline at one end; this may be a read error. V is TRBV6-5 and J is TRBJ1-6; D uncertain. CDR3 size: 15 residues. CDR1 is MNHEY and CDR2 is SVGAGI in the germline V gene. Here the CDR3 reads CVSSSMSNVGSPLHF. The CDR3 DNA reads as TGTGTCAGCAGTTCCATGAGCAATGTGGGTTCACCCCTCCACTTT.

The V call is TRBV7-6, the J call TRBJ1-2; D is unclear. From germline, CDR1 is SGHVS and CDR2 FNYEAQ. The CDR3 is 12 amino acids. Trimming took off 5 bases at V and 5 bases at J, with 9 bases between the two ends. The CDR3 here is CASSTTTYGYTF. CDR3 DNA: TGTGCCAGCAGCACTACTACTTATGGCTACACCTTC.

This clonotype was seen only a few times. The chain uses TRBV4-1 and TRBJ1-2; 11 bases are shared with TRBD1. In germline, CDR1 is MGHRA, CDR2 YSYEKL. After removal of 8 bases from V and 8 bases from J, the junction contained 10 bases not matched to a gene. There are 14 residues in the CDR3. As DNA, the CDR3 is TGCGCCAGCGGGCTCGGACAGGGGGCGCAAGGCTACACCTTC. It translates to CASGLGQGAQGYTF.

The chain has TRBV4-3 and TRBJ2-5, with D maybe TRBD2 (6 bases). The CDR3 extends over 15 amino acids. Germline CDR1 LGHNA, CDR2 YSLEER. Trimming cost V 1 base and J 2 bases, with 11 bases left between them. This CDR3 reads CASSQGAAGQETQYF. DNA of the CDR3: TGCGCCAGCAGCCAAGGGGCGGCGGGACAAGAGACCCAGTACTTC.

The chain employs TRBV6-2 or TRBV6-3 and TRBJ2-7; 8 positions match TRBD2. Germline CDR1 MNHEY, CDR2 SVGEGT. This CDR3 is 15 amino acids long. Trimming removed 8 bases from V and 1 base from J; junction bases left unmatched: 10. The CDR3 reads CASYGLAGTSYEQYF. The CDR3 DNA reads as TGTGCCAGCTACGGATTAGCGGGGACTTCCTACGAGCAGTACTTC.

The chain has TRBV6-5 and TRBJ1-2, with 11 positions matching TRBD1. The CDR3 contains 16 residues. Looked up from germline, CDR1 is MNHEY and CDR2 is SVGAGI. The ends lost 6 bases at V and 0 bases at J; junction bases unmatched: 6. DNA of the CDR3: TGTGCCAGCAGCCCTGGACAGGGGGCGGCTAACTATGGCTACACCTTC. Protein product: CASSPGQGAANYGYTF.

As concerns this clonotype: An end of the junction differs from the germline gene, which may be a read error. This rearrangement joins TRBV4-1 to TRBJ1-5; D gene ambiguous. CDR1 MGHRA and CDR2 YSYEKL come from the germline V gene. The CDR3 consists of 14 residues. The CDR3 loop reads CASSQRGGNRPQHF. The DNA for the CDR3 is TGCGCCAGCAGCCAACGGGGTGGCAATCGGCCCCAGCATTTT.

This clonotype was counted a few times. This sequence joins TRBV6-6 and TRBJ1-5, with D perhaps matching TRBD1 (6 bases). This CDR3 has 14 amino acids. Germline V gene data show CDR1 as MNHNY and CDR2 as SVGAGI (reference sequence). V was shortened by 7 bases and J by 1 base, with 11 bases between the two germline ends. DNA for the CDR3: TGTGCCAGCACACAGGGAGTAAGCAATCAGCCCCAGCATTTT. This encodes CASTQGVSNQPQHF.

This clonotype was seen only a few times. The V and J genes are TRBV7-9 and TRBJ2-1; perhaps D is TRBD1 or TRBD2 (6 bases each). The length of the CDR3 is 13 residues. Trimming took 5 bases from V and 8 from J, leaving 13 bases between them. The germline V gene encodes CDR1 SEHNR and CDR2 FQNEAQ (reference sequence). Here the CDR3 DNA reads TGTGCCAGCAGCGCTGGGGGGCGCGATGAGCAGTTCTTC. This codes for CASSAGGRDEQFF.

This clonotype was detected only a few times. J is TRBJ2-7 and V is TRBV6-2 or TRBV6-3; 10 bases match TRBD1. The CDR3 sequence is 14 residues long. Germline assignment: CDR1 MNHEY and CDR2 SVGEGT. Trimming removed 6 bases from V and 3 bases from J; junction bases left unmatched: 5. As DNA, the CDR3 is TGTGCCAGCAGCCAGACAGGGGGCTTCTACGAGCAGTACGTC. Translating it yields CASSQTGGFYEQYV.

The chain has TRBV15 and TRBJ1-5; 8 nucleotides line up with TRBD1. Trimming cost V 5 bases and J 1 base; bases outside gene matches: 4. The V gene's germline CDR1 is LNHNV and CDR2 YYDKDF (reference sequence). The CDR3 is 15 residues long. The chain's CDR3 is CATSPDRASNQPQHF. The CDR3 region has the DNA TGTGCCACCAGCCCGGACAGGGCAAGCAATCAGCCCCAGCATTTT. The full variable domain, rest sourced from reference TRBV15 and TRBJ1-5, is DAMVIQNPRYQVTQFGKPVTLSCSQTLNHNVMYWYQQKSSQAPKLLFHYYDKDFNNEADTPDNFQSRRPNTSFCFLDIRSPGLGDTAMYLCATSPDRASNQPQHFGDGTRLSIL.

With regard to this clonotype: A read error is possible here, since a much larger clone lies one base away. The CDR3 DNA reads as TGTGCCAGCAGTGAGGCCCGGCACAATCAGCCCCAGCATTTT. This gives the protein CASSEARHNQPQHF. This chain uses TRBV6-1 with TRBJ1-5; D not resolved. Germline lookup yields CDR1 MNHNS and CDR2 SASEGT. V was pared by 3 bases and J by 3 bases, with 9 bases between. The CDR3 consists of 14 residues.

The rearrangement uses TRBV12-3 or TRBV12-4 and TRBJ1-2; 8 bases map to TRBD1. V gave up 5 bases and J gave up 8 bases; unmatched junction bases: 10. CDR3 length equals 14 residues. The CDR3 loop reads CASSNRGFMGGYTF. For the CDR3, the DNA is TGTGCCAGCAGTAACAGGGGGTTTATGGGAGGCTACACCTTC.

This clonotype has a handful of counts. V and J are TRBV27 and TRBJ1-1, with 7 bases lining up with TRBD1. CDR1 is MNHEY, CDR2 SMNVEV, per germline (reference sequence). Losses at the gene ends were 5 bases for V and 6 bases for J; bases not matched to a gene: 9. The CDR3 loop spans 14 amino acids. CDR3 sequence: CASSPRTGRPEAFF. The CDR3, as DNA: TGTGCCAGCAGTCCCCGGACAGGCCGCCCTGAAGCTTTCTTT.

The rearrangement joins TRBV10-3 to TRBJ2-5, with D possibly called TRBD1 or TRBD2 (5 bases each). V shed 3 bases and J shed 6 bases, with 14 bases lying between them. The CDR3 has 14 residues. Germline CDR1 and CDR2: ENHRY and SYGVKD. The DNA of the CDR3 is TGTGCCATCAGTGAATTGGGGGTGGAAAAGACCCAGTACTTC. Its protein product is CAISELGVEKTQYF.

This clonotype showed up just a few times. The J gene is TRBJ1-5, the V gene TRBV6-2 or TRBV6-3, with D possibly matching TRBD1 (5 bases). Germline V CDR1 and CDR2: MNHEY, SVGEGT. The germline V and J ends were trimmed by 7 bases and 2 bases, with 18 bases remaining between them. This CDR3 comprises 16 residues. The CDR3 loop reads CASTQIGVGGNQPQHF. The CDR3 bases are TGTGCCAGCACCCAAATCGGGGTGGGGGGCAATCAGCCCCAGCATTTT.

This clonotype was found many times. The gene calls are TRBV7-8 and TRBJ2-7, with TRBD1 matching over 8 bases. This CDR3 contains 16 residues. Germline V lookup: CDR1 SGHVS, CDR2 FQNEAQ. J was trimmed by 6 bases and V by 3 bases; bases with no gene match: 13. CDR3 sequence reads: CASSFPGQGYFSEQYF. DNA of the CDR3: TGTGCCAGCAGCTTCCCCGGACAGGGATACTTTTCCGAGCAGTACTTC. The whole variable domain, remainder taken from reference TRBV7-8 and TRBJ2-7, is GAGVSQSPRYKVAKRGQDVALRCDPISGHVSLFWYQQALGQGPEFLTYFQNEAQLDKSGLPSDRFFAERPEGSVSTLKIQRTQQEDSAVYLCASSFPGQGYFSEQYFGPGTRLTVT.

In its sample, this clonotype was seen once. The CDR3 DNA follows: TGTGCCAGCCCCGGGCCGGGGGTAAGAAAGAGAGCGGGCTATGGCTACACCTTC. Its translation: CASPGPGVRKRAGYGYTF. This chain joins TRBV2 and TRBJ1-2; D may be TRBD1 (5 bases). This CDR3 spans 18 amino acids. Germline assignment: CDR1 SNHLY and CDR2 FYNNEI. V gave up 8 bases and J gave up 4 bases, with 29 bases separating them.

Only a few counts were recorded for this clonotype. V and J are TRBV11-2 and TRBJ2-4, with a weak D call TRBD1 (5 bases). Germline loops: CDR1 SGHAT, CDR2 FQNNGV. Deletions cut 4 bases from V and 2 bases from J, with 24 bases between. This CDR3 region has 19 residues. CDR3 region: CASSSWARQPESPKNIQYF. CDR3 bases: TGTGCCAGCAGCTCGTGGGCCCGACAGCCCGAAAGCCCCAAAAACATTCAGTACTTC.

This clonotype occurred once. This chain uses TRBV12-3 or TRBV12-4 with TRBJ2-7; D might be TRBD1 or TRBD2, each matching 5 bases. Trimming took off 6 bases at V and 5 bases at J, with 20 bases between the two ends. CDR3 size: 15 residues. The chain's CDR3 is CASSPTGTQLHEQYF. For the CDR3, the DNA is TGTGCCAGCAGCCCTACCGGGACCCAGCTCCACGAGCAGTACTTC.